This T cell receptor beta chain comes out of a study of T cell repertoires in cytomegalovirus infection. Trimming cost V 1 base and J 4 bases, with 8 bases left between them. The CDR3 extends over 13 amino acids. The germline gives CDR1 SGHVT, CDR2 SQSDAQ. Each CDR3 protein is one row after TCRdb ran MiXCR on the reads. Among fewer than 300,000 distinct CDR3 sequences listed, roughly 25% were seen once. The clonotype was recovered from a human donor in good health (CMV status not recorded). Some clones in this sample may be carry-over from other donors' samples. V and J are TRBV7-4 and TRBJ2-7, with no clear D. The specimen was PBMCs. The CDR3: CASSLGNGYEQYF. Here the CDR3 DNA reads TGTGCCAGCAGCTTAGGCAATGGGTACGAGCAGTACTTC.